This entry lists 14 T cell receptor beta chains sequenced from one sample in a study of shared clonotypes between healthy human individuals. Repertoires were generated with immunoSEQ multiplex PCR, while TCRdb's copy carries only in-frame clones and drops some. The top ten hold approximately 1.6% of the sample, which has around 1,900,000 clones, around 95% seen once. In the naive CD8 group, cells lacked CD45RO and were positively selected for CCR7, so terminally differentiated effector memory CD45RA+ cells were left out. The sample taken for sequencing was naive CD8+ T cells from PBMCs. These receptors all stem from a man younger than 35 in good health. Some clones in this sample may be carry-over from other donors' samples.

This chain links TRBV10-3 with TRBJ1-2; D is unclear. The CDR3 sequence is 14 residues long. V lost 3 bases, J lost 6 bases, and 14 bases lay in between. Germline loops: CDR1 ENHRY, CDR2 SYGVKD. The DNA for the CDR3 is TGTGCCATCAGTGATGTAGGGCCGACGGATGGCTACACCTTC. Translating gives CAISDVGPTDGYTF.

The chain joins TRBV5-1 to TRBJ2-7, with D possibly TRBD1 on 6 matching bases. CDR1 is SGHRS and CDR2 is YFSETQ in the germline V gene. Trimming pared 4 bases from V and 3 bases from J, leaving 14 bases between. The CDR3 length is 14 residues. CDR3 region: CASSEDSPYYEQYF. In DNA form, the CDR3 reads TGCGCCAGCAGCGAGGACAGCCCCTACTACGAGCAGTACTTC.

This rearrangement joins TRBV6-6 to TRBJ1-5; the D gene is possibly TRBD1 (5 bases). The germline V gene encodes CDR1 MNHNY and CDR2 SVGAGI (reference sequence). Deletions cut 2 bases from V and 7 bases from J, with 18 bases between. The CDR3 spans 16 residues. In DNA, the CDR3 is TGTGCCAGCAGTTACGCACAGGCAAGAGGTCCGCAGCCCCAGCATTTT. Encoded protein: CASSYAQARGPQPQHF.

The chain links TRBV7-9 to TRBJ2-3, with 7 bases fitting TRBD2. CDR1 is SEHNR, CDR2 FQNEAQ, per germline (reference sequence). CDR3 length equals 18 residues. Losses at the gene ends were 5 bases for V and 0 bases for J; bases not matched to a gene: 14. This chain's CDR3 is CASSNPLPRESSTDTQYF. CDR3 coding DNA: TGTGCCAGCAGCAACCCCTTGCCGCGGGAGAGTAGCACAGATACGCAGTATTTT.

The chain has TRBV7-9 and TRBJ1-3; D is ambiguous. CDR3 size: 17 residues. The germline gives CDR1 SEHNR, CDR2 FQNEAQ (reference sequence). Between the trimmed V and J ends, which lost 2 bases and 0 bases, there was a span of 14 bases. Written as DNA, the CDR3 is TGTGCCAGCAGCTTACCCGGAGTCCGGAGCTCTGGAAACACCATATATTTT. This sequence encodes CASSLPGVRSSGNTIYF.

The J gene is TRBJ2-5, the V gene TRBV30, with D possibly matching TRBD2 (7 bases). Judging by the DNA end, TRBJ2-7 fits better; the J call may be wrong. The CDR3 is made up of 14 amino acids. CDR1 is GTSNPN, CDR2 SVGIG, per germline (reference sequence). The CDR3 is CAWSVGGGGYEQYF. The DNA of the CDR3 is TGTGCCTGGAGTGTAGGGGGGGGAGGGTACGAGCAGTACTTC.

About this clone: Other DNA sequences in this sample translate to the same CDR3. This chain connects TRBV6-1 to TRBJ2-7; 10 bases line up with TRBD1. The ends lost 6 bases at V and 4 bases at J; junction bases unmatched: 3. Germline CDR1 is MNHNS and CDR2 is SASEGT. The CDR3 runs to 13 residues. CDR3 DNA: TGTGCCAGCAGGACAGGGGGCAGTTACGAGCAGTACTTC. Encoded protein: CASRTGGSYEQYF.

The V gene is TRBV9, the J gene TRBJ2-7; either TRBD1 or TRBD2 may fit D (7 bases each). The germline V gene has CDR1 SGDLS and CDR2 YYNGEE. With 3 bases removed from V and 0 bases from J, the gap between germline ends came to 13 bases. The CDR3 length is 15 residues. The DNA for the CDR3 is TGTGCCAGCAGCGCGGGGGGACAGTCCTCCTACGAGCAGTACTTC. The encoded protein is CASSAGGQSSYEQYF.

The V gene is TRBV7-9, the J gene TRBJ1-1, with TRBD1 identical over 8 bases. Per the germline V gene, CDR1 is SEHNR and CDR2 is FQNEAQ (reference sequence). There are 15 residues in the CDR3. V lost 2 bases, J lost 4 bases, and 6 bases stayed unmatched. The CDR3 DNA follows: TGTGCCAGCAGCTTACCGGGGACAGGTGGCACTGAAGCTTTCTTT. Translation gives CASSLPGTGGTEAFF. Complete variable domain (other parts from reference TRBV7-9 and TRBJ1-1): DTGVSQNPRHKITKRGQNVTFRCDPISEHNRLYWYRQTLGQGPEFLTYFQNEAQLEKSRLLSDRFSAERPKGSFSTLEIQRTEQGDSAMYLCASSLPGTGGTEAFFGQGTRLTVV.

V is TRBV7-9 and J is TRBJ2-3; D unresolved. The CDR3 length is 15 residues. V was clipped by 5 bases and J by 4 bases, with 16 bases between them. The germline V gene has CDR1 SEHNR and CDR2 FQNEAQ (reference sequence). In nucleotides, the CDR3 is TGTGCCAGCAGCGTCGGGCCCCGACCGTCAGATACGCAGTATTTT. Its translation is CASSVGPRPSDTQYF.

This clone came up once. The V gene is TRBV4-1, the J gene TRBJ2-3; 7 bases align to TRBD1. CDR1 and CDR2 from the germline V gene are MGHRA and YSYEKL. V gave up 6 bases and J gave up 0 bases; unmatched junction bases: 6. The CDR3 totals 15 residues. Written as DNA, the CDR3 is TGCGCCAGCAGGGGGAACAGGGGAAGCACAGATACGCAGTATTTT. Amino acid sequence: CASRGNRGSTDTQYF.

This clone was picked up one time. A read error may account for a junction end that differs from germline. The chain is built from TRBV27 and TRBJ2-6; D not resolved. Germline V gene sequence: CDR1 MNHEY, CDR2 SMNVEV (reference sequence). CDR3 size: 14 residues. In nucleotides, the CDR3 is TGTGCCAGCAGTTTGGTCTCTAGGGCCAACGTCCTGACTTTC. Its translation is CASSLVSRANVLTF.

In this sample, this clone turned up once. This chain connects TRBV11-2 to TRBJ1-1, with 8 bases aligning to TRBD1. The CDR3 extends over 13 amino acids. In germline, CDR1 is SGHAT, CDR2 FQNNGV. Germline trimming cut 5 bases from V and 11 bases from J; bases unmatched to any gene: 10. The CDR3, as DNA: TGTGCCAGCAGCCGACCCAGGGGGCCGGGGGCTTTCTTT. The encoded protein is CASSRPRGPGAFF. Full variable domain (outside the CDR3, taken from reference TRBV11-2 and TRBJ1-1): EAGVAQSPRYKIIEKRQSVAFWCNPISGHATLYWYQQILGQGPKLLIQFQNNGVVDDSQLPKDRFSAERLKGVDSTLKIQPAKLEDSAVYLCASSRPRGPGAFFGQGTRLTVV.

This chain joins TRBV6-5 and TRBJ1-3; D not resolved. Per germline, CDR1 MNHEY and CDR2 SVGAGI. The CDR3 extends over 16 amino acids. V dropped 0 bases and J dropped 2 bases, with 11 bases sitting between them. The CDR3: CASSYSEGSAGNTIYF. In nucleotides, the CDR3 is TGTGCCAGCAGTTACTCAGAGGGCTCGGCTGGAAACACCATATATTTT.